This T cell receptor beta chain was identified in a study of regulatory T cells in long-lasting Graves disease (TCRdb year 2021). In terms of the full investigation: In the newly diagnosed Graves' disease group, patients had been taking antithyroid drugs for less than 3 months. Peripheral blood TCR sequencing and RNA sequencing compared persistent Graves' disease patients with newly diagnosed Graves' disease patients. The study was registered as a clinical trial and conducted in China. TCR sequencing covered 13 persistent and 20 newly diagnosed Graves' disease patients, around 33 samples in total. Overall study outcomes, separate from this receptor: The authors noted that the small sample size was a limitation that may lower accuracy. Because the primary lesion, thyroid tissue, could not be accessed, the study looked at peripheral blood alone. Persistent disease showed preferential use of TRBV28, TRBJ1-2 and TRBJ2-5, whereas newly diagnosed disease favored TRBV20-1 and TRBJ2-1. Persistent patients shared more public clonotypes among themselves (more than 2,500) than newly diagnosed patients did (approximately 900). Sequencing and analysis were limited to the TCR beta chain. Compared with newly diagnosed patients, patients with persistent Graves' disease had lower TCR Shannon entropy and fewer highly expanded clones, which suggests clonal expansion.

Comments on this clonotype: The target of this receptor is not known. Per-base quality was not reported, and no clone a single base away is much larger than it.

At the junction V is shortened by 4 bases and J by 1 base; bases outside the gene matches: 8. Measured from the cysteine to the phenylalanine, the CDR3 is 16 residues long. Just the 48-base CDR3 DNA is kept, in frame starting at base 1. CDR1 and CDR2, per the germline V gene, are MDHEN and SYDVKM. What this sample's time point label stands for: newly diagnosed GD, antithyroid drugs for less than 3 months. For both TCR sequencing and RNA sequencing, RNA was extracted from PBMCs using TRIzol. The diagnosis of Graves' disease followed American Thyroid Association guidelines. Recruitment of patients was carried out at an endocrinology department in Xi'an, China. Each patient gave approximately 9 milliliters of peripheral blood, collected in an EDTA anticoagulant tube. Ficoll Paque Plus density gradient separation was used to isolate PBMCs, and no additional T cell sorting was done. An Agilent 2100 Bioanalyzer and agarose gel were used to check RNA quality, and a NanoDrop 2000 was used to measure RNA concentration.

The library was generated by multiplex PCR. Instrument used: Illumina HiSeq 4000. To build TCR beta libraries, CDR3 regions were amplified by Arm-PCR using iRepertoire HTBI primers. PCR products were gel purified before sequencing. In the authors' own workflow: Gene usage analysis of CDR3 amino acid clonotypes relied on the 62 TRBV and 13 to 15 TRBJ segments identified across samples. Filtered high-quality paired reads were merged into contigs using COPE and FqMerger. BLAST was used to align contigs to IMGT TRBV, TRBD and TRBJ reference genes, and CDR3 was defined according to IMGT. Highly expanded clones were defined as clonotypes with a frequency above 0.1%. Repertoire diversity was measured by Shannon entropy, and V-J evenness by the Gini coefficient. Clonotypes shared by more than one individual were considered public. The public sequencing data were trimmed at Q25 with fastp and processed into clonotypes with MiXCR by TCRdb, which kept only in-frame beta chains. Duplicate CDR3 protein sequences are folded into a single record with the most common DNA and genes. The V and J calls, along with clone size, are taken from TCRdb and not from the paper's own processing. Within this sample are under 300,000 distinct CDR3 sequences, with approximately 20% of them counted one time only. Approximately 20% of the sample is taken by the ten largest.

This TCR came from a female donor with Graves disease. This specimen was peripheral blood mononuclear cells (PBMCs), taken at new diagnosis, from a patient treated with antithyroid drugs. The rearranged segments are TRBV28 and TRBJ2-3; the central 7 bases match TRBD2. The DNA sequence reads TGTGCCAGCAGTTCCCCGACTAGCACCCGCACAGATACGCAGTATTTT. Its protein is CASSSPTSTRTDTQYF.